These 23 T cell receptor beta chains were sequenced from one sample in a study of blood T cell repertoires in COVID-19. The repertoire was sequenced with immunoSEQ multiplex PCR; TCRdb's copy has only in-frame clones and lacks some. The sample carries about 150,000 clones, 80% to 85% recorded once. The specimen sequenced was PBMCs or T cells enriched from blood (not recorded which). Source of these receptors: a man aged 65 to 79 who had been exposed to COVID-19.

CDR3 residues: CASSLGTSGSYEQYF. The CDR3 DNA follows: TGCGCCAGCAGCTTGGGGACTAGCGGGAGTTACGAGCAGTACTTC. The chain joins TRBV5-1 to TRBJ2-7; 13 bases are shared with TRBD2. Trimming removed 0 bases from V and 4 bases from J; junction bases left unmatched: 1. This CDR3 is 15 amino acids long. Germline V gene data show CDR1 as SGHRS and CDR2 as YFSETQ.

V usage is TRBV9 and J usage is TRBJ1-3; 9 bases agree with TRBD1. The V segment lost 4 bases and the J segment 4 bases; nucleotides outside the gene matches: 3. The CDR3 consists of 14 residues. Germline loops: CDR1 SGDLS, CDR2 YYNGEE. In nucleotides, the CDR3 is TGTGCCAGCAGCTTCGGGACAGGGGGAAACACCATATATTTT. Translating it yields CASSFGTGGNTIYF.

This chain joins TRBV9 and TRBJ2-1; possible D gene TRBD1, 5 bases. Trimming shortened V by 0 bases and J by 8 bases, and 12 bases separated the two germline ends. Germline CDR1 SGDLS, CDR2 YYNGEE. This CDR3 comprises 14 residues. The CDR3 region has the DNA TGTGCCAGCAGCGTAGGTCAGGGTTGGGATGAGCAGTTCTTC. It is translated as CASSVGQGWDEQFF.

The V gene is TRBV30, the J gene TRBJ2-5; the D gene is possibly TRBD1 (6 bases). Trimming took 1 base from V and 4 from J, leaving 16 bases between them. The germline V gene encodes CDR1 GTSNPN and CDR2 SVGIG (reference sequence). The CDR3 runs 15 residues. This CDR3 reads CAWSEGSRGRETQYF. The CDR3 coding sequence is TGTGCCTGGAGTGAAGGTAGCAGGGGAAGAGAGACCCAGTACTTC.

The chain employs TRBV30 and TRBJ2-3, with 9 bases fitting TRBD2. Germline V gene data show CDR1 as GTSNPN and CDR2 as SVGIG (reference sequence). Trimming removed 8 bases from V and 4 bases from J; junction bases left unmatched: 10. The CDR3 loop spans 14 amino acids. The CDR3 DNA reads TGTGCCGGGACAGCGGGGGGCCGGGCAGATACGCAGTATTTT. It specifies CAGTAGGRADTQYF.

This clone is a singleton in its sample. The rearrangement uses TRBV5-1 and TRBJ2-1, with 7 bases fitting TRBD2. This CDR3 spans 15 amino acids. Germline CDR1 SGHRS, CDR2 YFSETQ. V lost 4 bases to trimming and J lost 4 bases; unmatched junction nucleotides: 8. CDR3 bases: TGCGCCAGCAGCCCTTGGGCGGGGGAATACAATGAGCAGTTCTTC. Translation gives CASSPWAGEYNEQFF.

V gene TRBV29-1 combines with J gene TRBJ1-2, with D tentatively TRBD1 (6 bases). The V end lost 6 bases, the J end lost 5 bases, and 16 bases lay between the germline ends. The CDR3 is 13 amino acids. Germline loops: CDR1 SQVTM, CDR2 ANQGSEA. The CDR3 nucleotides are TGCAGCGTCTGGGTCAGGGGCGGGTATGGCTACACCTTC. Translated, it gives CSVWVRGGYGYTF.

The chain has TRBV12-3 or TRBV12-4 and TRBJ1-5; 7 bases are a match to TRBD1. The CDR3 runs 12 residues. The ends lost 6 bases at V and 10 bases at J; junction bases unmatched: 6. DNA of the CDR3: TGTGCCAGCAGAGCCTCAGGGGGTCCCCAGCATTTT. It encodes CASRASGGPQHF.

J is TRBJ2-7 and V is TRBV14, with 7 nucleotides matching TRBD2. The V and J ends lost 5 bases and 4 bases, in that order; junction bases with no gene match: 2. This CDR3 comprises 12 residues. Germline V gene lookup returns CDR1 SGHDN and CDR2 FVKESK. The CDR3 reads CASSTLAYEQYF. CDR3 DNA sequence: TGTGCCAGCAGCACACTAGCGTACGAGCAGTACTTC.

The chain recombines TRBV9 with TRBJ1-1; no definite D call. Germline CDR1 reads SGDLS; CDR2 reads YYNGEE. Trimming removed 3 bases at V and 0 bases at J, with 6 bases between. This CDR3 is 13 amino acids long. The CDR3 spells CASSGSLNTEAFF. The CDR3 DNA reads TGTGCCAGCAGCGGTAGTTTGAACACTGAAGCTTTCTTT.

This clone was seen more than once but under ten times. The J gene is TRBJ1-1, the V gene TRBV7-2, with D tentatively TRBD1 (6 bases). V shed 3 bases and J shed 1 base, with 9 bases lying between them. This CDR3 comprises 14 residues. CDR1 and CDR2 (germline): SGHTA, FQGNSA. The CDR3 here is CASSLMGQNTEAFF. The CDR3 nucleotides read TGTGCCAGCAGCTTGATGGGACAGAACACTGAAGCTTTCTTT.

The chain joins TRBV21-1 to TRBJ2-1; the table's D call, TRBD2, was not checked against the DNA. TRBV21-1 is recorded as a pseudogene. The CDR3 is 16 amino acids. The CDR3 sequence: CASSNGSPGAGNEQFF. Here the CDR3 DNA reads TGTGCCAGCAGCAATGGGTCCCCGGGAGCGGGGAATGAGCAGTTCTTC.

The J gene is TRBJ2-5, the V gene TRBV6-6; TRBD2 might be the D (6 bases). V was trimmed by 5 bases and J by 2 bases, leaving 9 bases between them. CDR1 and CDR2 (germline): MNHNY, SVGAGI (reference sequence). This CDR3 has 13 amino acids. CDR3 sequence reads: CASSGRIQETQYF. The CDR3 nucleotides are TGTGCCAGCAGTGGGAGGATTCAAGAGACCCAGTACTTC.

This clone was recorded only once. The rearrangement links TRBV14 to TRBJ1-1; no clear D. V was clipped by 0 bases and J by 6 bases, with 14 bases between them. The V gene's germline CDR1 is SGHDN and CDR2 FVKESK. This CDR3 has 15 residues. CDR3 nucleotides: TGTGCCAGCAGCCAAGATCGACAATTTATCCCTGAAGCTTTCTTT. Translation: CASSQDRQFIPEAFF.

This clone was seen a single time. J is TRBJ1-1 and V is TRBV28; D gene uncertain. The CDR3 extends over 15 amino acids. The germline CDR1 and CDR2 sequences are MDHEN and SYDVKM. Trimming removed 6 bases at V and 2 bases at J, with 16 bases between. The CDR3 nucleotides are TGTGCCAGCAGCAGCAGAGACAACTCAAACACTGAAGCTTTCTTT. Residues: CASSSRDNSNTEAFF.

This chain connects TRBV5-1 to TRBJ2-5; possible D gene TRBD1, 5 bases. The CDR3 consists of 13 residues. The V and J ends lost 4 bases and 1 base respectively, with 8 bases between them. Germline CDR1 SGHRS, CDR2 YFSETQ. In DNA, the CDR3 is TGCGCCAGCAGCGTCAGGGTCCAAGAGACCCAGTACTTC. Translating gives CASSVRVQETQYF.

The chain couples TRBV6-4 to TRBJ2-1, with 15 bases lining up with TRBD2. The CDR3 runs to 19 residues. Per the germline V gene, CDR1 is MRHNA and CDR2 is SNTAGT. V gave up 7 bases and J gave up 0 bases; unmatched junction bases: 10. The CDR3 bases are TGTGCCAGCAACCTAGGGACTAGCGGGAGGACACTCTCCTACAATGAGCAGTTCTTC. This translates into CASNLGTSGRTLSYNEQFF.

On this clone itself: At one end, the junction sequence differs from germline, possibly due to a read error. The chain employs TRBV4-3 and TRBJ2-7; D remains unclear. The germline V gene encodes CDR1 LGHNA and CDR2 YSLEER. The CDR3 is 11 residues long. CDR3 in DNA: TGCGCCAGCAGCCAAGTCCCGGGTCCTAACTTC. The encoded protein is CASSQVPGPNF.

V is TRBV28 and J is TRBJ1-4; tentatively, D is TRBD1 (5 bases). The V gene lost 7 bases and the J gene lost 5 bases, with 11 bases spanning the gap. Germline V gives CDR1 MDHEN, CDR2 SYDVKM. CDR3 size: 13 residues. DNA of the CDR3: TGTGCCAGCACCCTGGGGGGGAATGAAAAACTGTTTTTT. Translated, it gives CASTLGGNEKLFF.

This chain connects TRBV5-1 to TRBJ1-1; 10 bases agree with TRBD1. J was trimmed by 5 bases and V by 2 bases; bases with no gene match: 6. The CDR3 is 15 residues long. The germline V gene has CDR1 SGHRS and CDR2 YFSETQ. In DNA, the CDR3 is TGCGCCAGCAGCTTAGGGACAGGGGCGGGTACTGAAGCTTTCTTT. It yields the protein CASSLGTGAGTEAFF.

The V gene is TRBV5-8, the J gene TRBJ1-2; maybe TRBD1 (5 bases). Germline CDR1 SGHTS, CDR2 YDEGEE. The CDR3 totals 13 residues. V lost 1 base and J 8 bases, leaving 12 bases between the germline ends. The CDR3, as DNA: TGTGCCAGCAGCTTGTTAGGGACTAGGGGCTACACCTTC. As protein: CASSLLGTRGYTF.

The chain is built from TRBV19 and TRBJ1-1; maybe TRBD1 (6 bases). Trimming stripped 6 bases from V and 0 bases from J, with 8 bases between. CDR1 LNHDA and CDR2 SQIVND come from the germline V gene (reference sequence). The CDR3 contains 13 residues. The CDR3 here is CASRTGLNTEAFF. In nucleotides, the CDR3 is TGTGCCAGTAGGACAGGTTTGAACACTGAAGCTTTCTTT.

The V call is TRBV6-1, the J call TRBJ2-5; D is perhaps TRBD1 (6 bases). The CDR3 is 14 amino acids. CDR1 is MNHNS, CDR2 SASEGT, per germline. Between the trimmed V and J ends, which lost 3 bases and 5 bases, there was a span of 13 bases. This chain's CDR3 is CASSEGARTETQYF. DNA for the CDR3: TGTGCCAGCAGTGAGGGGGCCCGTACCGAGACCCAGTACTTC.